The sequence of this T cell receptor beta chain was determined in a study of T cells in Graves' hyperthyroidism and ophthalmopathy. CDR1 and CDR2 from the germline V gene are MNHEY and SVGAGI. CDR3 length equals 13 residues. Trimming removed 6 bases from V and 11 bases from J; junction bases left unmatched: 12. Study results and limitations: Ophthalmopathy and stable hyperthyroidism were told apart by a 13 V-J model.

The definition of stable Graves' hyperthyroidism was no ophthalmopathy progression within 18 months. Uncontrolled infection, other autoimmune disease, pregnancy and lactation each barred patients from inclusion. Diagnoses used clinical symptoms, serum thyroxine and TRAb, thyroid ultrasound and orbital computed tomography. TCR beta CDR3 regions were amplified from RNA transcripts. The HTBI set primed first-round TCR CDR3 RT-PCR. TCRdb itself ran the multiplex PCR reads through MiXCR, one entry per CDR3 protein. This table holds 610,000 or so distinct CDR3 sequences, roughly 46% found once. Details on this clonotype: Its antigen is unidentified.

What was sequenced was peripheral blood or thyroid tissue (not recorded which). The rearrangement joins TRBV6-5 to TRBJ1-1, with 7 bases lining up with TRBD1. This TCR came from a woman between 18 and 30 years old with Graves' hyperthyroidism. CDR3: CASSPQGGGAAFF. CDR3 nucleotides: TGTGCCAGCAGCCCGCAGGGGGGAGGTGCGGCTTTCTTT.